One and the same sample provided the 15 T cell receptor beta chains below, sequenced in a study of read filtering for tumor transcriptome and immune sequencing. Molecular barcoded adaptors covering alpha/delta and beta/gamma chains were used on around 400 ng RNA. TCRdb ran MiXCR on the reads and lists one entry per CDR3 protein. Of around 140,000 distinct CDR3 sequences detected, approximately 13% appear once; the ten largest clones hold more than 6.5%. Sequencing was carried out using a population of CD138-negative cells sorted from bone marrow. These receptors came from a donor over 35 with multiple myeloma.

In its sample, this clonotype was seen many times. The CDR3 region has the DNA TGTGCCAGCAGCAGGGGACTAGCGGGAGCTATTGAGCAGTTCTTC. It encodes CASSRGLAGAIEQFF. V and J are TRBV13 and TRBJ2-1; the match to TRBD2 covers 14 bases. Unmatched junction bases numbered 6, after V lost 5 bases and J lost 9 bases. Germline assignment: CDR1 PRHDT and CDR2 FYEKMQ (reference sequence). The CDR3 loop spans 15 amino acids.

The sample holds many counts of this clonotype. The chain employs TRBV5-4 and TRBJ1-1; TRBD1 aligns across 7 bases. V gave up 10 bases and J gave up 6 bases; unmatched junction bases: 12. This CDR3 region has 13 residues. Germline CDR1 reads SGHNT; CDR2 reads YYREEE (reference sequence). CDR3 nucleotide sequence: TGTGCCGGCCACAGGGGTATGCATGCTGAAGCTTTCTTT. Translation gives CAGHRGMHAEAFF.

This clonotype was seen ten or more times. The chain employs TRBV11-2 and TRBJ2-1; TRBD2 matches 8 bases. Germline V gene sequence: CDR1 SGHAT, CDR2 FQNNGV. The CDR3 sequence is 15 residues long. The V gene end was trimmed by 5 bases and the J gene end by 1 base; junction bases not matched to a gene: 4. The CDR3 region is CASSPRLASYNEQFF. In nucleotides, the CDR3 is TGTGCCAGCAGCCCCCGACTAGCGTCCTACAATGAGCAGTTCTTC. Combining the CDR3 with reference TRBV11-2 and TRBJ2-1 gives the whole variable domain EAGVAQSPRYKIIEKRQSVAFWCNPISGHATLYWYQQILGQGPKLLIQFQNNGVVDDSQLPKDRFSAERLKGVDSTLKIQPAKLEDSAVYLCASSPRLASYNEQFFGPGTRLTVL.

For this clonotype: A single base separates this from a much larger clone, so it may be a read error. Because it lacks the conserved phenylalanine or tryptophan at the end, this CDR3 is likely a read error. The chain recombines TRBV7-8 with TRBJ1-5, with D unclear. There are 13 residues in the CDR3. V lost 5 bases and J lost 3, with 8 bases in between. The germline CDR1 and CDR2 sequences are SGHVS and FQNEAQ. The CDR3 nucleotides are TGTGCCAGCAGCGCAGGTTACAATCAGCCCCAGCATATT. This encodes CASSAGYNQPQHI.

This clonotype was detected a few times. The gene calls are TRBV20-1 and TRBJ2-6; 7 nucleotides agree with TRBD1. Per germline, CDR1 DFQATT and CDR2 SNEGSKA (reference sequence). The CDR3 has 16 amino acids. Trimming took 6 bases from V and 0 from J; bases not matched to a gene: 8. The CDR3 DNA follows: TGCAGTGCCATGGACAGGCGGTACTCTGGGGCCAACGTCCTGACTTTC. Protein product: CSAMDRRYSGANVLTF.

Turning to this clonotype: A single base separates this from a much larger clone, so it may be a read error. The genes are TRBV15 and TRBJ1-2; maybe TRBD1 (5 bases). This CDR3 has 14 residues. Germline V gene lookup returns CDR1 LNHNV and CDR2 YYDKDF (reference sequence). Deletions cut 1 base from V and 4 bases from J, with 10 bases between. The CDR3 loop is CATSRAAGTYGYTF. CDR3 DNA sequence: TGTGCCACCAGCAGAGCGGCAGGGACCTATGGCTACACCTTC.

This clonotype has a count of ten or more. The gene calls are TRBV4-3 and TRBJ2-5, with D possibly TRBD2 on 7 matching bases. CDR3 length equals 16 residues. Between the trimmed V and J ends, which lost 0 bases and 5 bases, there was a span of 16 bases. CDR1 is LGHNA and CDR2 is YSLEER in the germline V gene. The CDR3 sequence is CASSQEGGGRSETQYF. The CDR3 nucleotides are TGCGCCAGCAGCCAAGAGGGAGGGGGACGATCGGAGACCCAGTACTTC.

This clonotype was seen only a few times. V and J are TRBV6-6 and TRBJ2-2, with 7 bases lining up with TRBD2. From germline, CDR1 is MNHNY and CDR2 SVGAGI (reference sequence). After removal of 5 bases from V and 5 bases from J, the junction contained 8 bases not matched to a gene. The CDR3 totals 15 residues. CDR3 nucleotide sequence: TGTGCCAGCAGTAAAACGGGAGGTGGGACCGGGGAGCTGTTTTTT. Translation gives CASSKTGGGTGELFF.

This clonotype was recorded many times. V usage is TRBV5-6 and J usage is TRBJ2-7; D is uncertain. The CDR3 runs 16 residues. The V end lost 3 bases, the J end lost 0 bases, and 16 bases lay between the germline ends. CDR1 is SGHDT and CDR2 is YYEEEE in the germline V gene. The CDR3 sequence is CASSSWPALSSYEQYF. The CDR3 region has the DNA TGTGCCAGCAGCTCCTGGCCGGCGTTGAGCTCCTACGAGCAGTACTTC.

At least ten counts were recorded for this clonotype. The chain is built from TRBV20-1 and TRBJ2-1, with 7 bases aligning to TRBD1. This CDR3 has 15 amino acids. CDR1 and CDR2 (germline): DFQATT, SNEGSKA (reference sequence). J gave up 9 bases and V 6 bases, and 17 bases lay outside the gene matches. The CDR3, as DNA: TGCAGTGCAGAGGGGGCAGAAGTGGGTCAAGGTGAGCAGTTCTTC. It translates to CSAEGAEVGQGEQFF.

This clonotype was seen at least ten times. The chain is built from TRBV19 and TRBJ2-4; D is undetermined. The CDR3 spans 15 residues. Between the trimmed V and J ends, which lost 3 bases and 8 bases, there was a span of 17 bases. The germline V gene has CDR1 LNHDA and CDR2 SQIVND (reference sequence). In nucleotides, the CDR3 is TGTGCCAGTAGTATCCCGCGTGCGGTAGAGGACATTCAGTACTTC. Residues: CASSIPRAVEDIQYF.

This clonotype appeared many times. This chain's CDR3 is CSARHPSGSSEQFF. The CDR3, as DNA: TGCAGTGCTAGGCACCCTAGCGGGAGTTCTGAGCAGTTCTTC. This chain joins TRBV20-1 and TRBJ2-1, with 10 bases fitting TRBD2. This CDR3 spans 14 amino acids. Trimming cost V 3 bases and J 9 bases; bases outside gene matches: 8. CDR1 DFQATT and CDR2 SNEGSKA come from the germline V gene (reference sequence).

As concerns this clonotype: This may stem from a read error, because a much larger clone lies one nucleotide away. The chain uses TRBV18 and TRBJ2-1; 9 nucleotides agree with TRBD1. Germline CDR1 is KGHSH and CDR2 is LQKENI. The CDR3 contains 16 residues. The CDR3: CAGSQVPGQGMNEQFF. As DNA, the CDR3 is TGTGCCGGCTCACAGGTGCCGGGACAGGGAATGAATGAGCAGTTCTTC.

This clonotype was observed at least ten times. The chain has TRBV4-1 and TRBJ1-1, with D possibly TRBD1 on 6 matching bases. CDR1 MGHRA and CDR2 YSYEKL come from the germline V gene. The V and J ends lost 4 bases and 1 base respectively, with 13 bases between them. This CDR3 has 15 amino acids. CDR3 sequence: CASSPSDRSNTEAFF. CDR3 in DNA: TGCGCCAGCAGCCCCTCGGACAGATCGAACACTGAAGCTTTCTTT.

This clonotype was observed at least ten times. Here the CDR3 reads CASSPRTGAYNQPQHF. CDR3 coding DNA: TGTGCCAGCAGCCCCCGGACAGGGGCCTACAATCAGCCCCAGCATTTT. The chain has TRBV7-2 and TRBJ1-5, with TRBD1 identical over 9 bases. Germline V gene lookup returns CDR1 SGHTA and CDR2 FQGNSA. The CDR3 sequence is 16 residues long. Germline trimming cut 5 bases from V and 3 bases from J; bases unmatched to any gene: 8.